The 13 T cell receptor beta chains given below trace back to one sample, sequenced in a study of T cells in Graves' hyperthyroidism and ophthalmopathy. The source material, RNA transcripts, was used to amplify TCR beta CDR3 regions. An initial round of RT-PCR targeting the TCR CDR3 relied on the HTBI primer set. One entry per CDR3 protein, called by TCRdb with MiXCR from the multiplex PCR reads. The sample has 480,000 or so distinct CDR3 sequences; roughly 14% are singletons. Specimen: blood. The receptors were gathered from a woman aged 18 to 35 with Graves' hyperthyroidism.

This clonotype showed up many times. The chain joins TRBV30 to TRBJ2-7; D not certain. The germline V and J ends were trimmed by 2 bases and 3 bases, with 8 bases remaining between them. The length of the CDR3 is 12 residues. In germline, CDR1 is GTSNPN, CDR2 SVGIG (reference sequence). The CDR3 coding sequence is TGTGCCTGGAGTAGGCGGAGCTACGAGCAGTACTTC. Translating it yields CAWSRRSYEQYF.

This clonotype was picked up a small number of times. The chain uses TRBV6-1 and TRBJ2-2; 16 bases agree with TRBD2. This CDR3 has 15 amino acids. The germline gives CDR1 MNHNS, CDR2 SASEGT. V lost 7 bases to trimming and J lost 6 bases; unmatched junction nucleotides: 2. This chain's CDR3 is CASKGTSGRAGELFF. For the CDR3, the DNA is TGTGCCAGCAAGGGGACTAGCGGGAGGGCCGGGGAGCTGTTTTTT.

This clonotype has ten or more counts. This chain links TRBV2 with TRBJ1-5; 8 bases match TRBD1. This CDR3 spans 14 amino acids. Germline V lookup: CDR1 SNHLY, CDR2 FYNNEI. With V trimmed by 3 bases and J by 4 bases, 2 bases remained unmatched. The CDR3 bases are TGTGCCAGCAGTGAGCAGGGGGCGAATCAGCCCCAGCATTTT. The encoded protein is CASSEQGANQPQHF.

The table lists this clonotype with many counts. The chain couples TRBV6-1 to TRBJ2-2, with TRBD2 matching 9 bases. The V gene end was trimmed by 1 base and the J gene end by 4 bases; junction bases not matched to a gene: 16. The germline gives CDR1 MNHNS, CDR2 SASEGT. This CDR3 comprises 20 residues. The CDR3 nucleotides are TGTGCCAGCAGTGAAGTGGGTAGGACTAGCGCAACAGTACGCACCGGGGAGCTGTTTTTT. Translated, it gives CASSEVGRTSATVRTGELFF.

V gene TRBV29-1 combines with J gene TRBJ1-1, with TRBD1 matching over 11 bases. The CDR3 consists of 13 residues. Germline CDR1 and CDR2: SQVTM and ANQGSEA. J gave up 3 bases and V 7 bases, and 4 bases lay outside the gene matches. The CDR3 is CSGGTGGDTEAFF. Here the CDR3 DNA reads TGCAGCGGCGGGACAGGGGGGGACACTGAAGCTTTCTTT.

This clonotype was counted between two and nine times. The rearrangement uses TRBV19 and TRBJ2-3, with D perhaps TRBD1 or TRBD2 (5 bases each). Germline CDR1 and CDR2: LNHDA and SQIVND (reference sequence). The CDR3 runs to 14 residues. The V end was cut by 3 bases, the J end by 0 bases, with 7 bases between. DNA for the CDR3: TGTGCCAGTAGTATCGGGGACAGCACAGATACGCAGTATTTT. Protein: CASSIGDSTDTQYF.

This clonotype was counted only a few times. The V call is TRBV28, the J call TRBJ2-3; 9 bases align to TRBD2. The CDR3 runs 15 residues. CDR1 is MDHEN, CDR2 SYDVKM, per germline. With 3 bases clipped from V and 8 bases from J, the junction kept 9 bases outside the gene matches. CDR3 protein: CASSFPLAGFVTQYF. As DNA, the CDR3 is TGTGCCAGCAGTTTCCCGCTAGCGGGATTCGTTACGCAGTATTTT.

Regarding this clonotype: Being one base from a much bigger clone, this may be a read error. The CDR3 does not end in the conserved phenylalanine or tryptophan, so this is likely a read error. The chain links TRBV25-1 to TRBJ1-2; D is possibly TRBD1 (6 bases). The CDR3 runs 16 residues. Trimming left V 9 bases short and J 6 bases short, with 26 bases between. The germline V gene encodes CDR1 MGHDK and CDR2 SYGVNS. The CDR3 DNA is TGTGCCAGGACCGAACGTTACGGGGGCGCTCAGGATGGCTACACCCTC. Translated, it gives CARTERYGGAQDGYTL.

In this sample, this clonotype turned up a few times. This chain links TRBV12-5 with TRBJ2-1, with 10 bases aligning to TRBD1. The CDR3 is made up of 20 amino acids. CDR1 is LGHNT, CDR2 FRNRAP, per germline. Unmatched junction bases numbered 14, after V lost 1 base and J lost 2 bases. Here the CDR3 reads CASGLASGTGAYGAYNEQFF. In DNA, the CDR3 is TGTGCTAGTGGTTTGGCCTCCGGGACAGGGGCCTATGGTGCCTACAATGAGCAGTTCTTC.

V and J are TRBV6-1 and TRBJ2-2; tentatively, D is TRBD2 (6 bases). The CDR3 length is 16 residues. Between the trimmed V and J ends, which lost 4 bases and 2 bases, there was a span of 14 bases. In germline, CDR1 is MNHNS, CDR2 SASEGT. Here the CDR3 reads CASSGAGTLNTGELFF. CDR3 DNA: TGTGCCAGCAGTGGAGCCGGGACTCTAAACACCGGGGAGCTGTTTTTT.

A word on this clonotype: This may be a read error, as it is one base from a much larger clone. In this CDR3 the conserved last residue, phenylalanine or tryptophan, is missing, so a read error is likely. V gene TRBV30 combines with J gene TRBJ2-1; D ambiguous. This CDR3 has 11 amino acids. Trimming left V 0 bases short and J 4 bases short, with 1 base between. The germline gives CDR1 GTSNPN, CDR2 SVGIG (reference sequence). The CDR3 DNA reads TGTGCCTGGAGTGTATACAATGAGCAGTTCTAC. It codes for CAWSVYNEQFY.

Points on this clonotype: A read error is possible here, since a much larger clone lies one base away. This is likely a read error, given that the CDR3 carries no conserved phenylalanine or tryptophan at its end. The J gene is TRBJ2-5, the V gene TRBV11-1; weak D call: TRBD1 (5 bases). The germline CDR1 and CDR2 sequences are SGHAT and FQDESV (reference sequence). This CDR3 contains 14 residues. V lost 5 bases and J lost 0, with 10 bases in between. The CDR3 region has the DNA TGTGCCAGCAGCCCACAGGTGTACCAAGAGACCCAGTACTCC. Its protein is CASSPQVYQETQYS.

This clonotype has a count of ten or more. The CDR3 spells CSARVQGSTDTQYF. The CDR3 nucleotides read TGCAGTGCTAGAGTACAGGGTAGCACAGATACGCAGTATTTT. The chain is built from TRBV20-1 and TRBJ2-3, with D maybe TRBD1 (6 bases). Germline V CDR1 and CDR2: DFQATT, SNEGSKA (reference sequence). Trimming removed 1 base at V and 0 bases at J, with 8 bases between. The CDR3 contains 14 residues.